The 3 T cell receptor beta chains below all came from one sample that was sequenced in a study of shared clonotypes between healthy human individuals. Assay: immunoSEQ multiplex PCR; the TCRdb copy retains only in-frame clones and omits some. The data hold approximately 1.5 million clones, with approximately 98.5% observed a single time. The specimen was naive CD4+ T cells sorted from blood. Subset of the sample: CD45RA+ positively selected. Every receptor here comes from a young man in good health.

A note on this clone: At the DNA level, this CDR3 is encoded by other sequences in the same sample as well. The V gene is TRBV7-9, the J gene TRBJ2-5; D not resolved. The CDR3 runs to 13 residues. Trimming left V 2 bases short and J 1 base short, with 5 bases between. Germline V gene data show CDR1 as SEHNR and CDR2 as FQNEAQ (reference sequence). The CDR3 spells CASSLRLQETQYF. Written as DNA, the CDR3 is TGTGCCAGCAGCTTAAGACTCCAAGAGACCCAGTACTTC.

The genes are TRBV14 and TRBJ2-3; possibly TRBD2 for D (6 bases). This CDR3 region has 13 residues. The germline V and J ends were trimmed by 0 bases and 10 bases, with 11 bases remaining between them. The germline gives CDR1 SGHDN, CDR2 FVKESK. The DNA of the CDR3 is TGTGCCAGCAGCCAAGAGGGGGGAAGGCCGCAGTATTTT. It translates to CASSQEGGRPQYF.

The chain is built from TRBV10-1 and TRBJ2-1; D gene uncertain. Trimming removed 0 bases at V and 3 bases at J, with 3 bases between. CDR1 and CDR2 from the germline V gene are WNHNN and SYGVQD (reference sequence). The CDR3 loop spans 13 amino acids. CDR3 amino acids: CASSESLYNEQFF. CDR3 DNA sequence: TGCGCCAGCAGTGAGTCTCTCTACAATGAGCAGTTCTTC.